These 28 T cell receptor beta chains were all obtained from the same sample, sequenced in a study of control samples from healthy donors and cancer patients (dated by TCRdb to 2018 to 2020). The receptor library was made with the immunoSEQ multiplex PCR assay. Not all clones reach the TCRdb copy of this immuneACCESS table, which keeps in-frame sequences only. Checked studies attribute under half of the gap to unresolved V genes and leave the rest unexplained. The table for this sample lists 70,000 to 90,000 clones; 94% of them were counted only once. Over 5% of the sample comes from the top ten. Source material: blood. The origin of the receptors is a woman in her thirties or forties in good health.

This chain joins TRBV6-1 and TRBJ1-6; D call uncertain. Germline-derived CDR1 and CDR2 are MNHNS and SASEGT. Trimming left V 4 bases short and J 0 bases short, with 10 bases between. This CDR3 spans 16 amino acids. The chain's CDR3 is CASSGLQNSYNSPLHF. The CDR3 coding sequence is TGTGCCAGCAGTGGCCTACAGAACTCCTATAATTCACCCCTCCACTTT.

The gene calls are TRBV3-1 (or the pseudogene TRBV3-2) and TRBJ1-1, with D perhaps matching TRBD1 (5 bases). Trimming removed 4 bases from V and 4 bases from J, with 19 bases in between. Germline loops: CDR1 LGHDT, CDR2 YNNKEL (reference sequence). The CDR3 covers 16 residues. CDR3 DNA: TGTGCCAGCAGCCCCTTCGAGTCGGGGGGTAGCACTGAAGCTTTCTTT. It yields the protein CASSPFESGGSTEAFF.

The chain combines TRBV4-2 with TRBJ2-7; 7 bases are a match to TRBD2. The CDR3 totals 15 residues. The junction had 6 bases not matched to a gene; V was cut back by 0 bases and J by 4 bases. Germline CDR1 is LGHNA and CDR2 is YNFKEQ. CDR3 loop: CASSQDAGALYEQYF. DNA for the CDR3: TGTGCCAGCAGCCAAGATGCGGGAGCGCTTTACGAGCAGTACTTC.

The chain couples TRBV9 to TRBJ2-1; 11 nucleotides line up with TRBD1. With 3 bases clipped from V and 7 bases from J, the junction kept 3 bases outside the gene matches. The germline gives CDR1 SGDLS, CDR2 YYNGEE. CDR3 length equals 14 residues. DNA for the CDR3: TGTGCCAGCAGCGCCGGGACAGGGGGGAATGAGCAGTTCTTC. Its protein product is CASSAGTGGNEQFF.

The sample holds one count of this clone. The J gene is TRBJ2-2, the V gene TRBV7-3, with D possibly matching TRBD1 (6 bases). The CDR3 contains 15 residues. Germline V gene lookup returns CDR1 SGHTA and CDR2 FQGTGA. V lost 5 bases, J lost 7 bases, and 17 bases lay in between. The CDR3 loop reads CASSPGAPLGGELFF. In DNA form, the CDR3 reads TGTGCCAGCAGCCCAGGGGCCCCTCTTGGCGGGGAGCTGTTTTTT.

This sequence joins TRBV6-5 and TRBJ1-2, with D possibly being TRBD1 (6 bases). The CDR3 covers 13 residues. V was pared by 6 bases and J by 4 bases, with 12 bases between. Germline CDR1 is MNHEY and CDR2 is SVGAGI. The CDR3, as DNA: TGTGCCAGCAGGGGGGACAAGGGCTATGGCTACACCTTC. It codes for CASRGDKGYGYTF.

The CDR3 spells CASSSNTDPPQHF. CDR3 sequence (DNA): TGTGCCAGCAGCTCAAATACGGATCCGCCCCAGCATTTT. The rearrangement links TRBV7-2 to TRBJ1-5, with D unclear. The CDR3 runs 13 residues. Deletions cut 4 bases from V and 9 bases from J, with 13 bases between. Germline V gene data show CDR1 as SGHTA and CDR2 as FQGNSA.

The chain links TRBV11-2 to TRBJ1-1, with TRBD1 as a possible D gene (5 bases). The germline V and J ends were trimmed by 1 base and 3 bases, with 15 bases remaining between them. Per the germline V gene, CDR1 is SGHAT and CDR2 is FQNNGV. The CDR3 covers 16 residues. CDR3 sequence reads: CASSLVRGGVHTEAFF. DNA of the CDR3: TGTGCCAGCAGCTTAGTCCGTGGGGGAGTCCACACTGAAGCTTTCTTT. The full variable domain, with the rest looked up from reference TRBV11-2 and TRBJ1-1, is EAGVAQSPRYKIIEKRQSVAFWCNPISGHATLYWYQQILGQGPKLLIQFQNNGVVDDSQLPKDRFSAERLKGVDSTLKIQPAKLEDSAVYLCASSLVRGGVHTEAFFGQGTRLTVV.

The genes are TRBV12-3 or TRBV12-4 and TRBJ1-5; D is unclear. Trimming took off 3 bases at V and 7 bases at J, with 7 bases between the two ends. CDR3 length: 12 amino acids. The CDR3: CASSFVRQPQHF. The CDR3 DNA reads TGTGCCAGCAGTTTTGTGAGGCAGCCCCAGCATTTT.

This chain links TRBV28 with TRBJ2-7; 12 bases align to TRBD2. Unmatched junction bases numbered 12, after V lost 10 bases and J lost 5 bases. CDR3 size: 15 residues. In germline, CDR1 is MDHEN, CDR2 SYDVKM. As DNA, the CDR3 is TGTGCCATTACAACTAGCGGGGGGACACGGCACGAGCAGTACTTC. This gives the protein CAITTSGGTRHEQYF.

The DNA for the CDR3 is TGTGCCAGCAGCTCCGGGGTCAGTTCACCCCTCCACTTT. It translates to CASSSGVSSPLHF. This rearrangement joins TRBV7-3 to TRBJ1-6, with no clear D. Deletions cut 4 bases from V and 9 bases from J, with 10 bases between. CDR1 and CDR2 from the germline V gene are SGHTA and FQGTGA. The CDR3 has 13 residues.

This chain uses TRBV7-3 with TRBJ2-2; 8 nucleotides agree with TRBD2. The CDR3 spans 14 residues. Looked up from germline, CDR1 is SGHTA and CDR2 is FQGTGA. V trimming: 3 bases; J trimming: 7 bases; junction bases outside the gene matches: 4. CDR3 sequence: CASSLRGDDGELFF. CDR3 DNA sequence: TGTGCCAGCAGCTTGCGGGGGGATGACGGGGAGCTGTTTTTT.

The chain links TRBV28 to TRBJ2-3; D is uncertain. The V end lost 1 base, the J end lost 6 bases, and 11 bases lay between the germline ends. The CDR3 is 14 residues long. Germline CDR1 reads MDHEN; CDR2 reads SYDVKM. CDR3 sequence: CASSLYAQGDTQYF. As DNA, the CDR3 is TGTGCCAGCAGTTTATACGCCCAAGGGGATACGCAGTATTTT.

This chain uses TRBV27 with TRBJ2-7, with 9 bases aligning to TRBD2. The CDR3 extends over 15 amino acids. CDR1 is MNHEY and CDR2 is SMNVEV in the germline V gene (reference sequence). The V and J ends lost 4 bases and 2 bases, in that order; junction bases with no gene match: 6. CDR3 nucleotides: TGTGCCAGCAGTTCCCAGACTAGCGGAGCCTACGAGCAGTACTTC. It is translated as CASSSQTSGAYEQYF.

The J gene is TRBJ2-2, the V gene TRBV10-1, with D hard to call. V shed 2 bases and J shed 7 bases, with 11 bases lying between them. Germline V gives CDR1 WNHNN, CDR2 SYGVQD (reference sequence). This CDR3 contains 14 residues. The CDR3 loop is CASSEVLGNGELFF. Written as DNA, the CDR3 is TGCGCCAGCAGTGAGGTCCTAGGGAACGGGGAGCTGTTTTTT.

The chain uses TRBV6-6 and TRBJ1-1, with 9 bases that match TRBD1. This CDR3 spans 15 amino acids. V dropped 6 bases and J dropped 2; count of bases not matched to a gene: 7. Per germline, CDR1 MNHNY and CDR2 SVGAGI (reference sequence). CDR3 DNA: TGTGCCAGCAGGAAACAGGGGGCGTTTAACACTGAAGCTTTCTTT. It codes for CASRKQGAFNTEAFF.

The J gene is TRBJ2-7, the V gene TRBV21-1; the D call of TRBD2 is as the table states it, not checked on the DNA. TRBV21-1 represents a pseudogene. There are 19 residues in the CDR3. The CDR3 protein is CASSKLYAGGPTSSYEQYF. The CDR3 DNA follows: TGTGCCAGCAGCAAACTATACGCGGGAGGGCCGACCAGCTCCTACGAGCAGTACTTC.

The V gene is TRBV5-1, the J gene TRBJ2-5; no clear D. CDR3 length: 15 residues. Germline CDR1 SGHRS, CDR2 YFSETQ. The ends were cut back, 5 bases at V and 5 bases at J, with 19 bases in the middle. The CDR3 DNA reads as TGCGCCAGCAGGCCTGAGAAAAACAGTGGCGAGACCCAGTACTTC. Translation gives CASRPEKNSGETQYF. The variable domain in full, completed from reference TRBV5-1 and TRBJ2-5, reads KAGVTQTPRYLIKTRGQQVTLSCSPISGHRSVSWYQQTPGQGLQFLFEYFSETQRNKGNFPGRFSGRQFSNSRSEMNVSTLELGDSALYLCASRPEKNSGETQYFGPGTRLLVL.

The chain recombines TRBV2 with TRBJ2-5; the D is unclear. This CDR3 has 13 residues. CDR1 and CDR2 from the germline V gene are SNHLY and FYNNEI. The V end lost 3 bases, the J end lost 5 bases, and 10 bases lay between the germline ends. The CDR3 nucleotides are TGTGCCAGCAGTGATATGTACGGGGAGACCCAGTACTTC. Its translation is CASSDMYGETQYF.

This rearrangement joins TRBV6-5 to TRBJ2-1; D is ambiguous. Trimming removed 0 bases from V and 4 bases from J, with 10 bases in between. The germline V gene encodes CDR1 MNHEY and CDR2 SVGAGI. There are 15 residues in the CDR3. The CDR3 region is CASSYSLDGYNEQFF. The CDR3, as DNA: TGTGCCAGCAGTTACTCTTTGGACGGATACAATGAGCAGTTCTTC.

The J gene is TRBJ2-7, the V gene TRBV6-4; the match to TRBD1 covers 8 bases. CDR1 and CDR2 (germline): MRHNA, SNTAGT. V lost 9 bases, J lost 3 bases, and 10 bases stayed unmatched. The CDR3 loop spans 14 amino acids. This CDR3 is CARSPGQVIYEQYF. The CDR3 DNA is TGTGCCAGATCACCGGGACAGGTGATCTACGAGCAGTACTTC.

V and J are TRBV27 and TRBJ2-1; no clear D gene. CDR1 is MNHEY, CDR2 SMNVEV, per germline (reference sequence). This CDR3 spans 11 amino acids. V was trimmed by 8 bases and J by 4 bases, leaving 6 bases between them. CDR3 protein: CASLGYNEQFF. The CDR3 DNA reads as TGTGCCAGCCTGGGGTACAATGAGCAGTTCTTC.

The rearrangement joins TRBV11-3 to TRBJ2-7; D remains ambiguous. The CDR3 totals 15 residues. CDR1 and CDR2 (germline): SGHNT, YENEEA. The V and J ends lost 5 bases and 0 bases respectively, with 14 bases between them. The CDR3 reads CASSPLAVSSYEQYF. CDR3 coding DNA: TGTGCCAGCAGCCCCCTCGCTGTGAGCTCCTACGAGCAGTACTTC.

J is TRBJ1-5 and V is TRBV10-3, with TRBD1 identical over 7 bases. The V segment lost 5 bases and the J segment 5 bases; nucleotides outside the gene matches: 9. Per germline, CDR1 ENHRY and CDR2 SYGVKD. CDR3 size: 15 residues. CDR3 loop: CAISRDSSWDQPQHF. Here the CDR3 DNA reads TGTGCCATCAGTCGGGACAGCAGTTGGGATCAGCCCCAGCATTTT.

The chain couples TRBV10-3 to TRBJ2-7, with 7 bases matching TRBD2. The J segment lost 5 bases and the V segment lost 8 bases, leaving 6 bases of the junction unmatched. CDR3 length: 12 residues. Germline CDR1 and CDR2: ENHRY and SYGVKD. CDR3 residues: CAIWEGQDEQYF. The CDR3 nucleotides read TGTGCCATCTGGGAGGGGCAGGACGAGCAGTACTTC.

The rearrangement joins TRBV5-1 to TRBJ1-3; D not resolved. This CDR3 contains 14 residues. Germline CDR1 SGHRS, CDR2 YFSETQ. Between the trimmed V and J ends, which lost 0 bases and 0 bases, there was a span of 4 bases. The CDR3 reads CASSLGDSGNTIYF. The CDR3 DNA reads as TGCGCCAGCAGCTTGGGGGACTCTGGAAACACCATATATTTT.

V and J are TRBV6-4 and TRBJ2-3, with 7 positions matching TRBD2. CDR1 is MRHNA and CDR2 is SNTAGT in the germline V gene. The CDR3 covers 16 residues. Trimming took 3 bases from V and 4 from J; bases not matched to a gene: 10. CDR3 in amino acids: CASSERAGEGADTQYF. DNA of the CDR3: TGTGCCAGCAGTGAACGGGCGGGAGAGGGCGCAGATACGCAGTATTTT.

CDR3 in amino acids: CSVEGRVGTGVSYEQYF. The CDR3 nucleotides read TGCAGCGTTGAGGGCAGAGTCGGGACAGGGGTCTCCTACGAGCAGTACTTC. The J gene is TRBJ2-7, the V gene TRBV29-1, with 10 bases lining up with TRBD1. The CDR3 runs to 17 residues. J lost 0 bases, V lost 3 bases, and 11 bases had no gene match. Germline V gene lookup returns CDR1 SQVTM and CDR2 ANQGSEA.